The 21 T cell receptor beta chains reported below all come from one sample, sequenced in a study of shared clonotypes between healthy human individuals. The data were produced by immunoSEQ multiplex PCR, yet TCRdb's version contains in-frame clones alone and is incomplete. Of 2 million to 2.5 million clones listed, 85% to 95% are singletons. Sample: naive CD4+ T cells from PBMCs. Subset denoted: CD45RA+ positively selected. These receptors originate from a man aged 18-30 years in good health. Some clones in this sample may be carry-over from other donors' samples.

V is TRBV27 and J is TRBJ1-5; a possible D gene is TRBD1 (5 bases). The CDR3 is 14 residues long. V shed 3 bases and J shed 4 bases, with 10 bases lying between them. The germline V gene encodes CDR1 MNHEY and CDR2 SMNVEV (reference sequence). The DNA of the CDR3 is TGTGCCAGCAGTTTTCAGGGTTGGAATCAGCCCCAGCATTTT. Its translation is CASSFQGWNQPQHF.

This chain uses TRBV2 with TRBJ2-3, with 7 nucleotides matching TRBD1. The CDR3 is 16 amino acids. Looked up from germline, CDR1 is SNHLY and CDR2 is FYNNEI. The V and J ends lost 6 bases and 3 bases, in that order; junction bases with no gene match: 12. CDR3 amino acids: CASREPTGVVTDTQYF. CDR3 nucleotide sequence: TGTGCCAGCAGAGAACCTACAGGGGTCGTAACAGATACGCAGTATTTT.

The J gene is TRBJ2-2, the V gene TRBV5-1; 10 bases align to TRBD2. The CDR3 totals 18 residues. Per germline, CDR1 SGHRS and CDR2 YFSETQ. V lost 6 bases, J lost 4 bases, and 15 bases stayed unmatched. CDR3 in DNA: TGCGCCAGCACCCGGAGGGTGATAGCGGGAGGTGGCACCGGGGAGCTGTTTTTT. Its translation is CASTRRVIAGGGTGELFF.

The V gene is TRBV28, the J gene TRBJ2-5; possibly TRBD1 for D (6 bases). The CDR3 loop spans 14 amino acids. With 4 bases removed from V and 0 bases from J, the gap between germline ends came to 9 bases. Germline V lookup: CDR1 MDHEN, CDR2 SYDVKM. CDR3 DNA sequence: TGTGCCAGCAGTTCCGACAGGCACCAAGAGACCCAGTACTTC. This gives the protein CASSSDRHQETQYF.

Remarks on this clone: Additional DNA sequences in this sample encode the identical CDR3. CDR3 nucleotides: TGTGCCAGCAGTTACCAGGGCCCCCAAGAGACCCAGTACTTC. Translated: CASSYQGPQETQYF. This chain connects TRBV6-5 to TRBJ2-5, with a tentative D call TRBD1 (5 bases). Per germline, CDR1 MNHEY and CDR2 SVGAGI. This CDR3 region has 14 residues. The V end lost 2 bases, the J end lost 1 base, and 8 bases lay between the germline ends.

The chain joins TRBV2 to TRBJ2-1; D perhaps matches TRBD2 (5 bases). This CDR3 is built from 12 residues. Trimming took 7 bases from V and 9 from J, leaving 13 bases between them. Per germline, CDR1 SNHLY and CDR2 FYNNEI. The CDR3 here is CASILLGGEQFF. The CDR3, as DNA: TGTGCCAGCATTTTACTAGGAGGTGAGCAGTTCTTC.

The rearrangement joins TRBV7-3 to TRBJ1-2, with D unresolved. CDR1 and CDR2 from the germline V gene are SGHTA and FQGTGA. This CDR3 is built from 14 residues. V dropped 2 bases and J dropped 6 bases, with 13 bases sitting between them. The CDR3 is CASSLSRTEDGYTF. CDR3 DNA sequence: TGTGCCAGCAGCTTATCTAGGACCGAGGATGGCTACACCTTC.

This chain connects TRBV7-9 to TRBJ1-2, with D unclear. V lost 2 bases, J lost 8 bases, and 15 bases lay in between. In germline, CDR1 is SEHNR, CDR2 FQNEAQ (reference sequence). The CDR3 length is 14 residues. This CDR3 is CASSLRDGKRGYTF. CDR3 nucleotide sequence: TGTGCCAGCAGCTTACGCGACGGAAAGCGGGGCTACACCTTC.

The chain uses TRBV18 and TRBJ1-3; unclear D gene. The CDR3 is 16 residues long. CDR1 is KGHSH, CDR2 LQKENI, per germline. V was trimmed by 0 bases and J by 0 bases, leaving 9 bases between them. DNA of the CDR3: TGTGCCAGCTCACCACCGCCGGGGAGCTCTGGAAACACCATATATTTT. Encoded protein: CASSPPPGSSGNTIYF.

V and J are TRBV28 and TRBJ1-5; no firm D call. Germline V lookup: CDR1 MDHEN, CDR2 SYDVKM. V was shortened by 1 base and J by 4 bases, with 14 bases between the two germline ends. The CDR3 runs 16 residues. CDR3 amino acids: CASSLSVSLNNQPQHF. The DNA of the CDR3 is TGTGCCAGCAGTTTATCGGTCAGCTTGAATAATCAGCCCCAGCATTTT.

This chain joins TRBV7-9 and TRBJ2-1; 14 bases map to TRBD2. The CDR3 totals 14 residues. CDR1 and CDR2 (germline): SEHNR, FQNEAQ (reference sequence). The V segment lost 4 bases and the J segment 16 bases; nucleotides outside the gene matches: 9. In nucleotides, the CDR3 is TGTGCCAGCAGCTCCCAGACTAGCGGGAGGGGTCAATTCTTC. Residues: CASSSQTSGRGQFF.

This chain joins TRBV19 and TRBJ2-1; TRBD2 matches at 7 bases. The CDR3 sequence is 16 residues long. Germline V lookup: CDR1 LNHDA, CDR2 SQIVND (reference sequence). Trimming removed 4 bases from V and 2 bases from J; junction bases left unmatched: 8. The CDR3 sequence is CASSTHWGGPYNEQFF. As DNA, the CDR3 is TGTGCCAGTAGTACCCATTGGGGAGGGCCCTACAATGAGCAGTTCTTC.

Details on this clone: The sample has other DNA sequences that encode this CDR3 too. This sequence joins TRBV10-3 and TRBJ1-1; D is uncertain. Germline V gives CDR1 ENHRY, CDR2 SYGVKD. Trimming stripped 2 bases from V and 6 bases from J, with 4 bases between. This CDR3 spans 11 amino acids. In DNA form, the CDR3 reads TGTGCCATCAGTGAGGGCCCTGAAGCTTTCTTT. It specifies CAISEGPEAFF.

This chain joins TRBV30 and TRBJ1-1; D is ambiguous. V dropped 2 bases and J dropped 1 base, with 8 bases sitting between them. This CDR3 region has 13 residues. The germline CDR1 and CDR2 sequences are GTSNPN and SVGIG (reference sequence). CDR3 in DNA: TGTGCCTGGAGTAGTATGGCGAACACTGAAGCTTTCTTT. Its protein product is CAWSSMANTEAFF.

The V and J genes are TRBV5-4 and TRBJ1-2; TRBD1 matches at 8 bases. Germline CDR1 is SGHNT and CDR2 is YYREEE (reference sequence). J gave up 8 bases and V 0 bases, and 15 bases lay outside the gene matches. The length of the CDR3 is 17 residues. Here the CDR3 reads CASSLVPGGHKINGYTF. CDR3 DNA: TGTGCCAGCAGCTTGGTGCCAGGGGGCCATAAGATCAACGGCTACACCTTC.

This clone was observed a single time. The chain joins TRBV6-5 to TRBJ2-3; D unresolved. From germline, CDR1 is MNHEY and CDR2 SVGAGI. This CDR3 has 14 amino acids. V was trimmed by 7 bases and J by 5 bases, leaving 16 bases between them. CDR3 sequence: CASKGRIRRDTQYF. The CDR3 DNA follows: TGTGCCAGCAAAGGACGGATCAGGCGAGATACGCAGTATTTT.

The V and J genes are TRBV5-1 and TRBJ2-2; 8 bases fit TRBD2. V shed 3 bases and J 2 bases; nucleotides not matched to a gene: 3. The germline gives CDR1 SGHRS, CDR2 YFSETQ. The length of the CDR3 is 15 residues. CDR3 region: CASSYSGENTGELFF. CDR3 in DNA: TGCGCCAGCAGCTATAGCGGGGAAAACACCGGGGAGCTGTTTTTT.

The chain is built from TRBV9 and TRBJ1-2; TRBD1 matches 8 bases. Germline lookup yields CDR1 SGDLS and CDR2 YYNGEE. V lost 3 bases, J lost 3 bases, and 7 bases stayed unmatched. The CDR3 contains 15 residues. CDR3 in amino acids: CASSGDRWGDYGYTF. The DNA of the CDR3 is TGTGCCAGCAGCGGGGACAGGTGGGGAGACTATGGCTACACCTTC.

This sequence joins TRBV7-9 and TRBJ2-5; no firm D call. Trimming left V 5 bases short and J 2 bases short, with 9 bases between. This CDR3 comprises 13 residues. Looked up from germline, CDR1 is SEHNR and CDR2 is FQNEAQ (reference sequence). The CDR3 bases are TGTGCCAGCAGCCGGACGGATCAAGAGACCCAGTACTTC. Translation gives CASSRTDQETQYF.

The rearrangement uses TRBV5-1 and TRBJ2-1, with 9 bases that match TRBD2. With 9 bases clipped from V and 3 bases from J, the junction kept 10 bases outside the gene matches. This CDR3 contains 15 residues. Germline-derived CDR1 and CDR2 are SGHRS and YFSETQ. The chain's CDR3 is CATGDVAGVYNEQFF. The CDR3 DNA reads as TGCGCCACCGGCGATGTAGCGGGAGTCTACAATGAGCAGTTCTTC.

V gene TRBV7-2 combines with J gene TRBJ2-3; 7 nucleotides align to TRBD1. CDR1 and CDR2 (germline): SGHTA, FQGNSA. The CDR3 has 15 amino acids. V shed 0 bases and J 6 bases; nucleotides not matched to a gene: 6. The CDR3 bases are TGTGCCAGCAGCTTAGCGGGACAGCCATCCGATACGCAGTATTTT. Amino acid sequence: CASSLAGQPSDTQYF.